This T cell receptor beta chain was observed in a study of TIL therapy for anti-PD-1-resistant metastatic lung cancer. Turning to the study itself: Patients had a median age of around 56 years (range 38-75).

The time point is: pre-treatment sample, taken before nivolumab and TIL therapy. Patients were adults with stage 4 NSCLC. J gave up 5 bases and V 3 bases, and 2 bases lay outside the gene matches. The germline V gene has CDR1 LNHDA and CDR2 SQIVND (reference sequence). CDR3 length: 14 amino acids. The immunoSEQ assay was v3. Sequencing used immunoSEQ multiplex PCR; TCRdb keeps in-frame clones, though not all of them. The sample lists about 21,000 clones, 60% to 85% occurring once. The chain has TRBV19 and TRBJ2-5, with TRBD1 matching 11 bases. This clonotype was obtained from a person aged 25-85 years with non-small cell lung cancer. Sequenced here: blood, sampled at baseline. The CDR3 region is CASSIRDRGETQYF. In nucleotides, the CDR3 is TGTGCCAGTAGTATCCGGGACAGGGGGGAGACCCAGTACTTC.